The 11 T cell receptor beta chains in this list originate from one sample, sequenced in a study of cytomegalovirus exposure and HLA in healthy donors. Both 60 Vbeta primers and 13 Jbeta primers went into the PCR. Using immunoSEQ multiplex PCR, the repertoire was profiled, and TCRdb retains in-frame clones only, with some absent. The sample has some 150,000 clones; around four fifths are singletons. The sample comprised PBMCs. Receptors were obtained from a man aged 25 to 40 in good health and CMV-seronegative.

This chain joins TRBV9 and TRBJ2-2, with D unclear. Germline CDR1 and CDR2: SGDLS and YYNGEE. Trimming stripped 0 bases from V and 7 bases from J, with 4 bases between. The CDR3 totals 12 residues. The chain's CDR3 is CASSVVRGELFF. The CDR3 DNA is TGTGCCAGCAGCGTAGTCCGCGGGGAGCTGTTTTTT.

This rearrangement joins TRBV7-2 to TRBJ2-1, with TRBD1 matching 7 bases. CDR1 and CDR2 (germline): SGHTA, FQGNSA. The CDR3 covers 16 residues. V lost 1 base, J lost 3 bases, and 6 bases stayed unmatched. CDR3 nucleotides: TGTGCCAGCAGCTTAGTCGGCAGGGGGTACTACAATGAGCAGTTCTTC. Translated: CASSLVGRGYYNEQFF.

About this clone itself: A read error may produce the germline difference seen at one junction end. This rearrangement joins TRBV5-1 to TRBJ1-5, with TRBD1 matching 7 bases. The CDR3 covers 15 residues. CDR1 is SGHRS and CDR2 is YFSETQ in the germline V gene. CDR3 amino acids: CASSPTGFGNQPQNF. The CDR3 nucleotides read TGCGCCAGCAGCCCGACAGGGTTCGGCAATCAGCCCCAGAATTTT.

The chain is built from TRBV19 and TRBJ2-3, with TRBD1 matching over 10 bases. Trimming at V came to 4 bases and at J to 0 bases, leaving 7 bases not matched to a gene. Germline CDR1 is LNHDA and CDR2 is SQIVND (reference sequence). This CDR3 is built from 17 residues. Here the CDR3 reads CASSSSGQGDSTDTQYF. The CDR3, as DNA: TGTGCCAGTAGTAGTTCCGGACAGGGGGATAGCACAGATACGCAGTATTTT.

This rearrangement joins TRBV6-5 to TRBJ2-1, with a weak D call TRBD1 (5 bases). The CDR3 extends over 13 amino acids. Between the trimmed V and J ends, which lost 7 bases and 7 bases, there was a span of 14 bases. CDR1 MNHEY and CDR2 SVGAGI come from the germline V gene. Here the CDR3 reads CASMGQGLNEQFF. The CDR3 bases are TGTGCCAGCATGGGGCAGGGCTTGAATGAGCAGTTCTTC.

This clone has just one count. The gene calls are TRBV6-1 and TRBJ2-5; a possible D gene is TRBD2 (6 bases). CDR1 is MNHNS and CDR2 is SASEGT in the germline V gene. The CDR3 is 13 amino acids. Trimming left V 8 bases short and J 11 bases short, with 21 bases between. CDR3 in amino acids: CASLGGALGEQYF. DNA for the CDR3: TGTGCCAGCTTAGGAGGGGCCCTCGGGGAGCAGTACTTC.

The chain combines TRBV6-1 with TRBJ2-1; D is unclear. V was shortened by 7 bases and J by 6 bases, with 19 bases between the two germline ends. CDR1 and CDR2 from the germline V gene are MNHNS and SASEGT. The CDR3 sequence is 15 residues long. The CDR3: CASNQIVSWSNEQFF. In nucleotides, the CDR3 is TGTGCCAGCAACCAAATAGTCTCCTGGTCCAATGAGCAGTTCTTC.

As DNA, the CDR3 is TGTGCCAGCAGTTACGCCCCGCGGGCCTACAATGAGCAGTTCTTC. Residues: CASSYAPRAYNEQFF. The chain joins TRBV6-5 to TRBJ2-1; maybe TRBD2 (5 bases). The CDR3 totals 15 residues. In germline, CDR1 is MNHEY, CDR2 SVGAGI. The V end lost 2 bases, the J end lost 2 bases, and 10 bases lay between the germline ends.

V usage is TRBV6-1 and J usage is TRBJ2-5, with 9 bases identical to TRBD1. The last part of the DNA fits TRBJ2-7 better; the J call may be wrong. The CDR3 length is 14 residues. Germline V gives CDR1 MNHNS, CDR2 SASEGT. CDR3 nucleotide sequence: TGTGCCAGCAGTGAAGCTGGGACAGGGTACGAGCAGTACTTC. Translated, it gives CASSEAGTGYEQYF.

The chain is built from TRBV19 and TRBJ2-3, with 11 bases identical to TRBD1. This CDR3 is built from 14 residues. CDR1 is LNHDA and CDR2 is SQIVND in the germline V gene (reference sequence). V lost 10 bases and J lost 5; bases outside the gene matches: 8. CDR3 bases: TGTGCCACTAGGGGACAGGGGGGCCAAGATACGCAGTATTTT. Translating gives CATRGQGGQDTQYF. Combining the CDR3 with reference TRBV19 and TRBJ2-3 gives the whole variable domain DGGITQSPKYLFRKEGQNVTLSCEQNLNHDAMYWYRQDPGQGLRLIYYSQIVNDFQKGDIAEGYSVSREKKESFPLTVTSAQKNPTAFYLCATRGQGGQDTQYFGPGTRLTVL.

The chain combines TRBV12-5 with TRBJ1-1, with D perhaps matching TRBD1 (6 bases). Germline loops: CDR1 LGHNT, CDR2 FRNRAP. V shed 10 bases and J shed 1 base, with 16 bases lying between them. CDR3 length: 14 residues. The DNA for the CDR3 is TGTGCTACCTCCCCCGGACAGTCGAACACTGAAGCTTTCTTT. Protein sequence: CATSPGQSNTEAFF.